The 2 T cell receptor beta chains below were found in one sample sequenced in a study of CD8+ T cells in alopecia areata. Treatment here: oral pan-JAK inhibitor, 5-10 mg twice daily. In each case, RNA was isolated and then reverse transcribed into cDNA as the sequencing template. Some clones are missing from TCRdb's copy, which holds only in-frame ones; the method was immunoSEQ multiplex PCR. The sample shows about 250,000 clones, 60% of them seen only once. This material consisted of CD4+ T cells sorted from blood, taken at week 52, from a patient treated with tofacitinib. These receptors were taken from a human donor with alopecia areata.

The rearrangement joins TRBV29-1 to TRBJ1-1; no definite D call. The CDR3 sequence is 15 residues long. Germline V gene sequence: CDR1 SQVTM, CDR2 ANQGSEA. V lost 1 base and J 3 bases, leaving 15 bases between the germline ends. The CDR3, as DNA: TGCAGCGTTGAAGGTCCGGTGACTAGGCACACTGAAGCTTTCTTT. Its protein is CSVEGPVTRHTEAFF.

The chain uses TRBV29-1 and TRBJ2-7; D perhaps matches TRBD1 (7 bases). Germline V gene sequence: CDR1 SQVTM, CDR2 ANQGSEA. This CDR3 has 15 amino acids. Between the trimmed V and J ends, which lost 5 bases and 2 bases, there was a span of 19 bases. This chain's CDR3 is CSVRRGDFVPYEQYF. The CDR3 DNA reads as TGCAGCGTTCGCAGGGGGGATTTTGTTCCCTACGAGCAGTACTTC.